These 3 T cell receptor beta chains were all obtained from the same sample, sequenced in a study of control samples from healthy donors and cancer patients. Only in-frame clones appear in the TCRdb table, and some are missing; sequencing was by immunoSEQ multiplex PCR. Counted here are 70,000 to 100,000 clones, roughly nine tenths occurring once; the ten biggest clones make up 6% to 9.5%. The source material was blood. These receptor sequences come from a woman in her sixties or seventies in good health.

The CDR3 DNA sequence: TGTGCCAGCAGTCTACAGGGGTGGGGGGCCAACGTCCTGACTTTC. It yields the protein CASSLQGWGANVLTF. The chain couples TRBV28 to TRBJ2-6; 7 nucleotides align to TRBD1. The V gene end was trimmed by 5 bases and the J gene end by 4 bases; junction bases not matched to a gene: 5. The germline gives CDR1 MDHEN, CDR2 SYDVKM. The CDR3 covers 15 residues.

V gene TRBV7-9 combines with J gene TRBJ1-4; 7 bases match TRBD1. The CDR3 has 15 amino acids. J was trimmed by 0 bases and V by 5 bases; bases with no gene match: 3. Germline V lookup: CDR1 SEHNR, CDR2 FQNEAQ (reference sequence). CDR3 nucleotides: TGTGCCAGCAGCGCCAGGGGGTCAACTAATGAAAAACTGTTTTTT. Its translation is CASSARGSTNEKLFF.

The chain has TRBV4-2 and TRBJ1-3, with D hard to call. The CDR3 is made up of 15 amino acids. Per germline, CDR1 LGHNA and CDR2 YNFKEQ. The V and J ends lost 3 bases and 0 bases respectively, with 9 bases between them. Here the CDR3 DNA reads TGTGCCAGCAGCCATCCGGGCAGCTCTGGAAACACCATATATTTT. Translating it yields CASSHPGSSGNTIYF.